Included here is one T cell receptor beta chain sequence, with context. Its antigen remains unidentified. The sample belongs to a study of CD8 T cells in Susac syndrome. Background on the study: Patients with Susac syndrome were therapy-naive, treated with corticosteroids, or treated with intravenous immunoglobulin alone when blood was collected. Findings of the study overall: It was in TEMRA cells and active patients that Susac CD8+ clonal expansion peaked. Susac-specific public clones found in total CD8+ repertoires numbered 15 to 20, and those in CD8+ TEMRA repertoires numbered about 5.

Sequencing of TCR beta, carried out with a high-throughput approach, was applied to CD8+ and CD4+ T cells from the blood. CDR3 length equals 14 residues. Germline V lookup: CDR1 MGHRA, CDR2 YSYEKL. The J segment lost 5 bases and the V segment lost 2 bases, leaving 5 bases of the junction unmatched. Reverse transcription of 0.5 to 1 ug RNA was performed with random hexamers. In TCRdb, the immunoSEQ multiplex PCR reads were re-called with MiXCR into one record per CDR3 protein. This table holds some 200,000 distinct CDR3 sequences, roughly 94% found once. Sequenced: CD8+ T cells from PBMCs. This TCR was sampled from a human donor with Susac syndrome. V and J are TRBV4-1 and TRBJ2-7; TRBD1 agrees at 8 bases. CDR3 amino acids: CASSQQGAVDEQYF. For the CDR3, the DNA is TGCGCCAGCAGCCAACAGGGGGCTGTCGACGAGCAGTACTTC.